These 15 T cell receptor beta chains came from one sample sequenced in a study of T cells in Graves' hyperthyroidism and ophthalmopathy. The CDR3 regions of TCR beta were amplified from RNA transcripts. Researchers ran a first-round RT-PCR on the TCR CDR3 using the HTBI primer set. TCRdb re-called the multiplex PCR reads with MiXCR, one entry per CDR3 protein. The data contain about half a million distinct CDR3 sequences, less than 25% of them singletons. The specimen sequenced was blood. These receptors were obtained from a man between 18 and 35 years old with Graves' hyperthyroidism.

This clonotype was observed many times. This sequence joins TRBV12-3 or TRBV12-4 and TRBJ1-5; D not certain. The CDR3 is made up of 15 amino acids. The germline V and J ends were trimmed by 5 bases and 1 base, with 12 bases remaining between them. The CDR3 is CASSPAGLSNQPQHF. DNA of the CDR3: TGTGCCAGCAGTCCAGCGGGATTAAGCAATCAGCCCCAGCATTTT.

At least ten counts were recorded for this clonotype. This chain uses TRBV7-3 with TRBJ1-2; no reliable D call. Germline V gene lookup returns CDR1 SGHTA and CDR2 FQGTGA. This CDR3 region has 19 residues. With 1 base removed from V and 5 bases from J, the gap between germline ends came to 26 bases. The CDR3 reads CASSLSPATLAAARYGYTF. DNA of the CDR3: TGTGCCAGCAGCTTAAGCCCCGCAACGTTGGCCGCCGCTAGGTATGGCTACACCTTC.

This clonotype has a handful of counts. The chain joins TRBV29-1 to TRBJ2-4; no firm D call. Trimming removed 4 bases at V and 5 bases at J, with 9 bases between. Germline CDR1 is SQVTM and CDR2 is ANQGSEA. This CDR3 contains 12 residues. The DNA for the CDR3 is TGCAGCGTTGGGCCACGGGAAAACATTCAGTACTTC. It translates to CSVGPRENIQYF.

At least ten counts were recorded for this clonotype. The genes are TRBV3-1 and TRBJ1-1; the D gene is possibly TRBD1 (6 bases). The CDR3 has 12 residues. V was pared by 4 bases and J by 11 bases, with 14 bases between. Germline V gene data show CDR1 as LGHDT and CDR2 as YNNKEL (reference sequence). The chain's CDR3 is CASSLQTGSAFF. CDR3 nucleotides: TGTGCCAGCAGCCTACAGACAGGAAGCGCTTTCTTT. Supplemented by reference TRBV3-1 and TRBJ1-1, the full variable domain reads DTAVSQTPKYLVTQMGNDKSIKCEQNLGHDTMYWYKQDSKKFLKIMFSYNNKELIINETVPNRFSPKSPDKAHLNLHINSLELGDSAVYFCASSLQTGSAFFGQGTRLTVV.

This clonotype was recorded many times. CDR3 nucleotide sequence: TGTGCCAGCAGTACTTCCGAGGCTTTCTTT. Translating gives CASSTSEAFF. The chain uses TRBV6-1 and TRBJ1-1; D unclear. V was cut by 5 bases and J by 11 bases, with 9 bases left in between. CDR1 and CDR2 (germline): MNHNS, SASEGT. The CDR3 contains 10 residues.

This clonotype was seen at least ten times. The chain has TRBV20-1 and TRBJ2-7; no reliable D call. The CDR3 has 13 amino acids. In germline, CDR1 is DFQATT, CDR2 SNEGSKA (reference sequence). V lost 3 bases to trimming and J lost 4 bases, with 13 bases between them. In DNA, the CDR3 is TGCAGTGCTAGCGACACAGAAATTTACGAGCAGTACTTC. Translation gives CSASDTEIYEQYF.

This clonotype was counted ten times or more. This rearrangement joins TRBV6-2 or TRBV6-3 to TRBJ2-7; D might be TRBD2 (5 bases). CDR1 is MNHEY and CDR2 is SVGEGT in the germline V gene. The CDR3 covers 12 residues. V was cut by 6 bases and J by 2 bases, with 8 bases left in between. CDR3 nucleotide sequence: TGTGCCAGCAGGGCGGGTACCTACGAGCAGTACTTC. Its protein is CASRAGTYEQYF.

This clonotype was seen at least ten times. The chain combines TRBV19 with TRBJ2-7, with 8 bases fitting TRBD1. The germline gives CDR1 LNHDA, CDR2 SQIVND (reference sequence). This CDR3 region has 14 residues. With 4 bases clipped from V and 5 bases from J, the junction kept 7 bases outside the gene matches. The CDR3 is CASSTGQGGDEQYF. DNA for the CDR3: TGTGCCAGTAGTACCGGACAGGGTGGCGACGAGCAGTACTTC.

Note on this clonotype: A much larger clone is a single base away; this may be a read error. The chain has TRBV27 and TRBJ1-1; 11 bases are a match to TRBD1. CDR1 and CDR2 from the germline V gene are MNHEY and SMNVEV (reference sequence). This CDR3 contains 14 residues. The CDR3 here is CASSGDRGITVAFF. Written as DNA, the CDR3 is TGTGCCAGCAGTGGGGACAGGGGGATTACTGTAGCTTTCTTT.

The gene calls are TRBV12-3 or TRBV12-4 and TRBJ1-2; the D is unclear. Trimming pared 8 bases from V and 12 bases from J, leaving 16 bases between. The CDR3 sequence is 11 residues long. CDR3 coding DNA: TGTGCCAGCTCAGGTCCGCGAGGCCACACCTTC. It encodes CASSGPRGHTF.

The CDR3 bases are TGTGCCAGCAGTTTAACGGGACAGGGGGCGGCCCCCAATTCACCCCTCCACTTT. Protein: CASSLTGQGAAPNSPLHF. The rearrangement joins TRBV28 to TRBJ1-6, with 12 bases fitting TRBD1. Germline V gene sequence: CDR1 MDHEN, CDR2 SYDVKM. V gave up 2 bases and J gave up 7 bases; unmatched junction bases: 9. This CDR3 contains 18 residues. The whole variable domain, remainder taken from reference TRBV28 and TRBJ1-6, is DVKVTQSSRYLVKRTGEKVFLECVQDMDHENMFWYRQDPGLGLRLIYFSYDVKMKEKGDIPEGYSVSREKKERFSLILESASTNQTSMYLCASSLTGQGAAPNSPLHFGNGTRLTVT.

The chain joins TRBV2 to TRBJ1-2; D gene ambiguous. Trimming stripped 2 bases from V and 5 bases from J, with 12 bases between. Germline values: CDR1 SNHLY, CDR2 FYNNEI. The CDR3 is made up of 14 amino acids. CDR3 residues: CASSESRTLYGYTF. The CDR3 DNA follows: TGTGCCAGCAGTGAATCTCGGACGCTTTATGGCTACACCTTC.

CDR3 coding DNA: TGTGCCAGCTCAATAGGGCCGGGACGGGCCCACCAGCCCCAGCATTTT. As protein: CASSIGPGRAHQPQHF. The rearrangement links TRBV18 to TRBJ1-5, with a possible D match to TRBD1 (5 bases). Trimming shortened V by 5 bases and J by 7 bases, and 21 bases separated the two germline ends. This CDR3 spans 16 amino acids. Looked up from germline, CDR1 is KGHSH and CDR2 is LQKENI.

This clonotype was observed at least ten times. The CDR3 nucleotides are TGTGCCAGCAGTTGGGGGCCGGGGGACAGACCCTACGAGCAGTACTTC. This sequence encodes CASSWGPGDRPYEQYF. This chain joins TRBV12-3 or TRBV12-4 and TRBJ2-7, with D possibly matching TRBD1 (7 bases). This CDR3 has 16 residues. Trimming pared 4 bases from V and 2 bases from J, leaving 18 bases between.

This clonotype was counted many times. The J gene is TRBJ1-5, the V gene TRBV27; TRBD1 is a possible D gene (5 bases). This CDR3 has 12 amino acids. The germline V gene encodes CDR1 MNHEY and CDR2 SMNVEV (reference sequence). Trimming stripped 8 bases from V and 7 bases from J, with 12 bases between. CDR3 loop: CASWDSGQPQHF. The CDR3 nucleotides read TGTGCCAGCTGGGACTCGGGGCAGCCCCAGCATTTT.